The next 19 T cell receptor beta chains were all read from a single sample in a study of blood T cell repertoires in COVID-19. Produced via immunoSEQ multiplex PCR; TCRdb's table is partial and in-frame only. The data contain about 73,000 clones, 83% of them singletons. The sequencing sample was made of peripheral blood. These TCRs come from a woman aged 60-70 years with acute or convalescent COVID-19.

CDR3 in amino acids: CASSFSRGGHPSTDTQYF. The CDR3 DNA sequence: TGTGCCAGCAGCTTTAGCCGGGGGGGCCATCCTAGCACAGATACGCAGTATTTT. This chain uses TRBV11-3 with TRBJ2-3; 8 nucleotides agree with TRBD2. This CDR3 region has 18 residues. Unmatched junction bases numbered 11, after V lost 3 bases and J lost 0 bases. Germline assignment: CDR1 SGHNT and CDR2 YENEEA.

CDR3 DNA sequence: TGTGCCAGTAGTATTCCCGGGGGGACGGGAACCAAAAACATTCAGTACTTC. It yields the protein CASSIPGGTGTKNIQYF. The V gene is TRBV19, the J gene TRBJ2-4, with 7 bases fitting TRBD2. Germline trimming cut 3 bases from V and 2 bases from J; bases unmatched to any gene: 10. This CDR3 comprises 17 residues. Germline lookup yields CDR1 LNHDA and CDR2 SQIVND (reference sequence).

The chain joins TRBV20-1 to TRBJ1-2, with TRBD1 matching over 7 bases. This CDR3 contains 15 residues. V trimming: 3 bases; J trimming: 2 bases; junction bases outside the gene matches: 9. Germline V gene sequence: CDR1 DFQATT, CDR2 SNEGSKA (reference sequence). CDR3 DNA sequence: TGCAGTGCTAGTAGCTTCACAGGGGAGAACTATGGCTACACCTTC. Protein product: CSASSFTGENYGYTF.

J is TRBJ1-3 and V is TRBV3-1 (or the pseudogene TRBV3-2); D is undetermined. The CDR3 consists of 15 residues. The germline gives CDR1 LGHDT, CDR2 YNNKEL (reference sequence). V was trimmed by 1 base and J by 0 bases, leaving 7 bases between them. Here the CDR3 DNA reads TGTGCCAGCAGCCAAGGGGCGAACTCTGGAAACACCATATATTTT. This gives the protein CASSQGANSGNTIYF.

The CDR3 here is CASSQFEQTQYF. The DNA for the CDR3 is TGTGCCAGCAGCCAATTTGAGCAGACCCAGTACTTC. The chain couples TRBV3-1 (or the pseudogene TRBV3-2) to TRBJ2-5; D call uncertain. The CDR3 has 12 amino acids. Trimming removed 2 bases from V and 6 bases from J, with 7 bases in between. CDR1 is LGHDT, CDR2 YNNKEL, per germline (reference sequence).

The chain joins TRBV9 to TRBJ1-1; possible D gene TRBD1, 5 bases. Germline V CDR1 and CDR2: SGDLS, YYNGEE. V dropped 0 bases and J dropped 1 base, with 7 bases sitting between them. The CDR3 extends over 14 amino acids. The CDR3 loop reads CASSVVGQNTEAFF. In nucleotides, the CDR3 is TGTGCCAGCAGCGTAGTAGGACAGAACACTGAAGCTTTCTTT.

This chain links TRBV5-1 with TRBJ1-4; 8 nucleotides line up with TRBD1. With V trimmed by 2 bases and J by 7 bases, 10 bases remained unmatched. Germline CDR1 is SGHRS and CDR2 is YFSETQ. The CDR3 contains 16 residues. CDR3 amino acids: CASSLHGQGQVEKLFF. The CDR3 region has the DNA TGCGCCAGCAGCTTACACGGACAGGGACAGGTTGAAAAACTGTTTTTT. Full variable domain (outside the CDR3, taken from reference TRBV5-1 and TRBJ1-4): KAGVTQTPRYLIKTRGQQVTLSCSPISGHRSVSWYQQTPGQGLQFLFEYFSETQRNKGNFPGRFSGRQFSNSRSEMNVSTLELGDSALYLCASSLHGQGQVEKLFFGSGTQLSVL.

J is TRBJ2-7 and V is TRBV7-2, with D maybe TRBD2 (6 bases). Germline CDR1 is SGHTA and CDR2 is FQGNSA. Trimming cost V 6 bases and J 0 bases, with 12 bases left between them. This CDR3 has 14 residues. The CDR3 coding sequence is TGTGCCAGCAGTCCTGGGGGGAGCTCCTACGAGCAGTACTTC. This encodes CASSPGGSSYEQYF. Full variable domain (remainder filled in from reference TRBV7-2 and TRBJ2-7): GAGVSQSPSNKVTEKGKDVELRCDPISGHTALYWYRQSLGQGLEFLIYFQGNSAPDKSGLPSDRFSAERTGGSVSTLTIQRTQQEDSAVYLCASSPGGSSYEQYFGPGTRLTVT.

This clone was observed a single time. The chain recombines TRBV5-1 with TRBJ1-1, with no clear D. With 1 base removed from V and 0 bases from J, the gap between germline ends came to 10 bases. CDR1 SGHRS and CDR2 YFSETQ come from the germline V gene. The CDR3 has 15 amino acids. The CDR3: CASSLLATMNTEAFF. The DNA of the CDR3 is TGCGCCAGCAGCTTGTTAGCAACGATGAACACTGAAGCTTTCTTT.

In nucleotides, the CDR3 is TGTGCCAGCTCACTGGGACAAGGTTCGTCTCATGAAGCTTTCTTT. Translating it yields CASSLGQGSSHEAFF. The rearrangement joins TRBV18 to TRBJ1-1; a possible D gene is TRBD1 (6 bases). CDR1 KGHSH and CDR2 LQKENI come from the germline V gene. The ends were cut back, 4 bases at V and 7 bases at J, with 19 bases in the middle. CDR3 length equals 15 residues.

The chain has TRBV10-2 and TRBJ1-1, with D perhaps TRBD1 (6 bases). The CDR3 is 16 amino acids. Trimming left V 2 bases short and J 0 bases short, with 13 bases between. Germline loops: CDR1 WSHSY, CDR2 SAAADI. The DNA of the CDR3 is TGCGCCAGCAGTGAGGTAGGGGGGGCCTTGAACACTGAAGCTTTCTTT. Translating gives CASSEVGGALNTEAFF.

The genes are TRBV10-3 and TRBJ1-2; 9 bases match TRBD1. The ends lost 6 bases at V and 4 bases at J; junction bases unmatched: 3. The CDR3 length is 13 residues. Germline assignment: CDR1 ENHRY and CDR2 SYGVKD. CDR3 region: CAIRETGGYGYTF. In DNA, the CDR3 is TGTGCCATCAGAGAGACAGGGGGCTATGGCTACACCTTC.

The chain uses TRBV6-5 and TRBJ2-1, with D tentatively TRBD2 (6 bases). V was pared by 4 bases and J by 10 bases, with 8 bases between. Germline V gene sequence: CDR1 MNHEY, CDR2 SVGAGI. The CDR3 is made up of 11 amino acids. CDR3 residues: CASSFSGEQFF. The DNA of the CDR3 is TGTGCCAGCAGTTTTAGCGGCGAGCAGTTCTTC.

The V gene is TRBV18, the J gene TRBJ2-3, with TRBD2 as a possible D gene (7 bases). With 6 bases removed from V and 3 bases from J, the gap between germline ends came to 16 bases. Per the germline V gene, CDR1 is KGHSH and CDR2 is LQKENI. The CDR3 loop spans 15 amino acids. As DNA, the CDR3 is TGTGCCAGCTCTCCCGCGGGGGCGGGGACAGATACGCAGTATTTT. Amino acids: CASSPAGAGTDTQYF.

The V and J genes are TRBV7-8 and TRBJ1-2; D may be TRBD1 (6 bases). The V and J ends lost 5 bases and 1 base respectively, with 14 bases between them. Germline V gives CDR1 SGHVS, CDR2 FQNEAQ. The CDR3 contains 15 residues. In DNA, the CDR3 is TGTGCCAGCAGCCGAGACAGGATGGTTAACTATGGCTACACCTTC. This encodes CASSRDRMVNYGYTF.

The J gene is TRBJ2-3, the V gene TRBV10-3, with TRBD2 identical over 9 bases. The V gene's germline CDR1 is ENHRY and CDR2 SYGVKD. The V and J ends lost 10 bases and 5 bases, in that order; junction bases with no gene match: 13. This CDR3 contains 15 residues. CDR3 amino acids: CASTKGAGGVDTQYF. CDR3 DNA sequence: TGTGCCAGCACAAAGGGAGCGGGGGGTGTAGATACGCAGTATTTT.

The chain couples TRBV6-5 to TRBJ1-6; D might be TRBD1 (5 bases). Per germline, CDR1 MNHEY and CDR2 SVGAGI. The CDR3 covers 14 residues. Trimming took 6 bases from V and 10 from J, leaving 16 bases between them. The CDR3 nucleotides read TGTGCCAGCAGGAGGGGAGGGTCAGAGTCACCCCTCCACTTT. Its protein is CASRRGGSESPLHF.

The chain uses TRBV7-3 and TRBJ1-2; possibly TRBD1 for D (6 bases). Deletions cut 5 bases from V and 4 bases from J, with 14 bases between. The germline gives CDR1 SGHTA, CDR2 FQGTGA. CDR3 length equals 14 residues. CDR3 loop: CASSLGTGTYGYTF. Written as DNA, the CDR3 is TGTGCCAGCAGCCTAGGAACAGGGACCTATGGCTACACCTTC.

V gene TRBV30 combines with J gene TRBJ2-7, with TRBD1 matching 8 bases. V was pared by 4 bases and J by 3 bases, with 5 bases of the junction left unmatched. This CDR3 comprises 13 residues. Germline CDR1 is GTSNPN and CDR2 is SVGIG (reference sequence). The CDR3 region is CAWTPTGDYEQYF. DNA of the CDR3: TGTGCCTGGACGCCGACAGGGGACTACGAGCAGTACTTC.